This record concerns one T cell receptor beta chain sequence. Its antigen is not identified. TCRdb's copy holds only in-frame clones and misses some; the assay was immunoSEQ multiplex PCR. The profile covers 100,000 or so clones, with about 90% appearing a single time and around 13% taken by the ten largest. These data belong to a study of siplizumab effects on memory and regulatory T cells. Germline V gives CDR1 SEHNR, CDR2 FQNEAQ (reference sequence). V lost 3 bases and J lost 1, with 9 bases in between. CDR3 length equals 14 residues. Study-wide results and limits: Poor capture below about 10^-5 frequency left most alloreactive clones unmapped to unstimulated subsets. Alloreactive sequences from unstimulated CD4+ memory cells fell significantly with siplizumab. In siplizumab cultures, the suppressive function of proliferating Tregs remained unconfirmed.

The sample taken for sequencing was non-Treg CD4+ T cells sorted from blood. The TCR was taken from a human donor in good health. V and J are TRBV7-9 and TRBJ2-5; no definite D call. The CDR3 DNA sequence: TGTGCCAGCAGCTTGGTAGAGGTCCAAGAGACCCAGTACTTC. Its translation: CASSLVEVQETQYF.